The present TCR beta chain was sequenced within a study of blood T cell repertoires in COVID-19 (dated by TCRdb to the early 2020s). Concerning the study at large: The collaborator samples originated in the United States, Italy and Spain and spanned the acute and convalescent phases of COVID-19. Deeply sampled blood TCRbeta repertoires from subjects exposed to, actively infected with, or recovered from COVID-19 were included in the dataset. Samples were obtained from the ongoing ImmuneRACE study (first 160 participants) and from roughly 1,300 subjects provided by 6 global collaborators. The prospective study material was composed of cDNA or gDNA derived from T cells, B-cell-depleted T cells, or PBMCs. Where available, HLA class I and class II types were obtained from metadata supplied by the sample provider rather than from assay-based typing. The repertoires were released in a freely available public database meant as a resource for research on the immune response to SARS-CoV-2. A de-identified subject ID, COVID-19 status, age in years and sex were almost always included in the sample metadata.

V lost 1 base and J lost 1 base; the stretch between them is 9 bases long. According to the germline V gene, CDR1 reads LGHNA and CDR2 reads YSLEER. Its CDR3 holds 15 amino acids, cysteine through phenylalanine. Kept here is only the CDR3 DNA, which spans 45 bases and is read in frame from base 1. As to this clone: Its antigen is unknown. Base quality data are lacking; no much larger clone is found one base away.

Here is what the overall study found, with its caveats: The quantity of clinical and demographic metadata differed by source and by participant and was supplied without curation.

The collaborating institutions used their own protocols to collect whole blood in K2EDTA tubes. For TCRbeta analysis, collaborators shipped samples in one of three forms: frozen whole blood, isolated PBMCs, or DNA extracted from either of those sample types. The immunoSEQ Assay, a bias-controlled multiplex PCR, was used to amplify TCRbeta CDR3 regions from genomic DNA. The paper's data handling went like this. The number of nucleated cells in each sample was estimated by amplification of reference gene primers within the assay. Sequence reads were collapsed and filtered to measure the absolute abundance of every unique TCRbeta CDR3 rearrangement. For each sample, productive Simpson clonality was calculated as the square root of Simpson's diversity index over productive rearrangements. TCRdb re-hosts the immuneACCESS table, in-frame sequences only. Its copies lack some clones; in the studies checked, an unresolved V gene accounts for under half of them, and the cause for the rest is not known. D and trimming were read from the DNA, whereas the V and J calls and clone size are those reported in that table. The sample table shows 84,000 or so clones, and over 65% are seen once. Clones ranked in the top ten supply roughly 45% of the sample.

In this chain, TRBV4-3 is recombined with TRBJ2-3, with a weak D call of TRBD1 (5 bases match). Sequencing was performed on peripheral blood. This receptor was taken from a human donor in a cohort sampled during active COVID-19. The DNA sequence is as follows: TGCGCCAGCAGCCAAGTAGGCAGGGGCACAGATACGCAGTATTTT. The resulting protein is CASSQVGRGTDTQYF.